This T cell receptor beta chain is drawn from a study of shared clonotypes between healthy human individuals. Findings and caveats of the study: Generally, estimated richness proved larger in naive subsets than it did in memory subsets.

Trimming removed 5 bases from V and 3 bases from J; junction bases left unmatched: 6. This CDR3 is 14 amino acids long. Germline loops: CDR1 MDHEN, CDR2 SYDVKM. Several immunoSEQ plates held equal portions of the genomic DNA taken from each subset. Sequencing used immunoSEQ multiplex PCR; TCRdb keeps in-frame clones, though not all of them. The table includes about 640,000 clones, about 78% detected once. This clone is a singleton in its sample. As yet, its antigen is unknown. Sequenced: memory CD4+ T cells sorted from blood. As to subset: CD45RA-negative fraction. This chain links TRBV28 with TRBJ1-2; 7 nucleotides match TRBD1. This TCR was recovered from a woman younger than 45 in good health. CDR3 sequence: CASSRQGEYYGYTF. The CDR3, as DNA: TGTGCCAGCAGTCGGCAGGGGGAATACTATGGCTACACCTTC.